This TCR beta chain appears in the sequencing data of a study of T cells in localized non-small cell lung cancer (dated by TCRdb to about 2020). About the study as a whole: Comparing tumors with uninvolved tumor-adjacent lungs, the study looked at the T cell repertoires of hundreds of patients with early-stage NSCLC. The cohort comprised some 240 treatment-naïve NSCLC patients with resected, localized lung tumors. NSCLC patients had a mean age of around 70 years, and fewer than 150 were male and 85 to 110 female.

At diagnosis, peripheral blood, uninvolved tumor-adjacent lung and tumor were collected and stored as a combination of fresh-frozen and FFPE material. V trim: 4 bases; J trim: 5 bases; unmatched bases: 9. The CDR3 has 15 amino acids, counting the end cysteine and phenylalanine. CDR3 DNA only is kept here, 45 bases in frame from base 1. CDR1 and CDR2 (SGDLS, YYNGEE) derive from the germline V gene. Concerning this clone itself: The target of this receptor is not known. Base qualities are not provided; no much larger clone lies one nucleotide away.

Overall study outcomes, separate from this receptor: Since the design was exploratory, TCR variables were selected using unadjusted p-values with no false-discovery rate correction. Higher T cell density in blood was associated with longer overall survival, whereas higher clonality in adjacent lung was associated with shorter survival. Uninvolved tumor-adjacent lung showed the highest T cell clonality, higher than tumor, which suggests more focused antigenic responses in the uninvolved tumor-adjacent lung. A median of 57 of the top 100 tumor clones turned up in the paired uninvolved adjacent lung, and about 28 of those clones also ranked among the top 100 of that same adjacent lung. Because multi-region tumor sequencing was not done, intratumor heterogeneity could not be ruled out.

TCR beta CDR3 regions were sequenced from DNA using the immunoSEQ Assay. The original methods were these. To compute T cell density, TCR beta template counts were normalized to usable DNA, which was estimated by amplifying housekeeping genes. Richness was estimated using the preseqR package, with extrapolation to 400,000 templates for PBMC samples and to 120,000 templates for tissue samples. Clonality was defined as one minus Pielou's evenness. Tissue-enriched TCRs were identified by differential abundance testing using productive amino-acid clonotypes, minimum total count 5 and alpha 0.1. The Jaccard Index and the Morisita Overlap Index were used to measure repertoire overlap between compartments. GLIPH clustered TCR beta CDR3s with public tetramer-defined viral CDR3s; viral motifs required at least three viral sequences plus V-gene enrichment. TCRdb stores this immuneACCESS table with in-frame sequences only. Part of the clones is absent; in the studies checked, under half of the shortfall reflects unresolved V genes, and no reason is known for the rest. V and J calls plus clone size are reproduced from that table; the DNA served to infer D and trimming. The sample includes approximately 2,200 clones, with around a quarter observed a single time. The ten largest clones take up around 6.4% of the sample.

The receptor was derived from a woman aged 40-69 years with stage III lung adenocarcinoma. Here the chain combines TRBV9 and TRBJ2-5; TRBD2 fits 9 bases in the junction. The specimen comprised lung tumor tissue, sampled before any cancer treatment. The CDR3 protein is CASSIAGVVGETQYF. Read as DNA, the sequence is TGTGCCAGCAGCATAGCGGGGGTGGTCGGGGAGACCCAGTACTTC.